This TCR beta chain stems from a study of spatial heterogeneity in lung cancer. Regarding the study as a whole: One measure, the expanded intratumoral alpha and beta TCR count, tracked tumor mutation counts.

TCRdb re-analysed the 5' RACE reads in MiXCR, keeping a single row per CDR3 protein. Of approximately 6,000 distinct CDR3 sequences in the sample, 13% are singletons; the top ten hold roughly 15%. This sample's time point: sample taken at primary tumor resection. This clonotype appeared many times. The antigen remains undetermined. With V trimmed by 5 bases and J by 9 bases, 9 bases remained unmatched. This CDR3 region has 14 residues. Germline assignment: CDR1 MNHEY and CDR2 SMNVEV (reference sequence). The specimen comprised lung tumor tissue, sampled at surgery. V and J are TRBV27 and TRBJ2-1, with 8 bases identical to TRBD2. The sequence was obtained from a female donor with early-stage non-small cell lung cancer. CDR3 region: CASSKSPGGSEQFF. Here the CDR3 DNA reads TGTGCCAGCAGTAAATCCCCGGGAGGGAGTGAGCAGTTCTTC.